The 20 T cell receptor beta chains given below trace back to one sample, sequenced in a study of post-analysis software for immune sequencing data. Study-level points and caveats: Five or six TRBV segments (TRBV5-6, TRBV5-1 and TRBV20-1 among them) occurred more frequently in patients than in controls.

These receptors' targets are unknown. Unique-molecular-identifier-tagged TCR beta cDNA libraries were used. TCRdb recomputed calls from the PCR reads with MiXCR, one row per CDR3 protein. The table has fewer than 700,000 distinct CDR3 sequences, roughly 40% seen once. Sequenced: blood. These receptors were taken from a girl under 18 with multiple sclerosis.

Only a few counts were recorded for this clonotype. This sequence joins TRBV4-1 and TRBJ2-7; the D gene could be TRBD1 or TRBD2 (5 bases each). CDR1 and CDR2 from the germline V gene are MGHRA and YSYEKL. CDR3 length equals 15 residues. Trimming shortened V by 4 bases and J by 4 bases, and 17 bases separated the two germline ends. The chain's CDR3 is CASSREKGKVYEQYF. CDR3 in DNA: TGCGCCAGCAGCCGGGAGAAGGGGAAAGTTTACGAGCAGTACTTC.

The V gene is TRBV12-3 or TRBV12-4, the J gene TRBJ2-7; D may be TRBD2 (5 bases). The CDR3 loop spans 16 amino acids. V was cut by 5 bases and J by 1 base, with 18 bases left in between. CDR3 coding DNA: TGTGCCAGCAGTCCCCTGGTGGGAGTTGGATCCTACGAGCAGTACTTC. Translating gives CASSPLVGVGSYEQYF.

Concerning this clonotype: A read error is possible here, since a much larger clone lies one base away. The chain couples TRBV10-3 to TRBJ2-1; TRBD2 is a possible D gene (6 bases). The CDR3 loop spans 13 amino acids. The V and J ends lost 8 bases and 6 bases respectively, with 14 bases between them. The germline CDR1 and CDR2 sequences are ENHRY and SYGVKD. In nucleotides, the CDR3 is TGTGCCATCTCACGCAATAGCGGCAATGAGCAGTTCTTC. It encodes CAISRNSGNEQFF.

The chain combines TRBV7-9 with TRBJ2-4, with 11 nucleotides matching TRBD2. Germline V gives CDR1 SEHNR, CDR2 FQNEAQ (reference sequence). This CDR3 contains 15 residues. V lost 4 bases and J lost 13; bases outside the gene matches: 12. The CDR3 DNA reads as TGTGCCAGCAGCTATTCTAGCGGGAGGCCTCTTGGACAGTACTTC. It specifies CASSYSSGRPLGQYF.

The table lists this clonotype with many counts. This chain links TRBV20-1 with TRBJ2-7; 9 nucleotides align to TRBD1. Germline V gene lookup returns CDR1 DFQATT and CDR2 SNEGSKA (reference sequence). V was clipped by 2 bases and J by 7 bases; unmatched bases: 15. There are 16 residues in the CDR3. The CDR3: CSARKWETGGGGEQYF. The CDR3 region has the DNA TGCAGTGCTAGAAAATGGGAGACAGGGGGAGGGGGGGAGCAGTACTTC.

The chain combines TRBV29-1 with TRBJ2-7, with D uncertain. Trimming shortened V by 8 bases and J by 1 base, and 18 bases separated the two germline ends. The length of the CDR3 is 14 residues. From germline, CDR1 is SQVTM and CDR2 ANQGSEA. The CDR3 DNA follows: TGCAGCATAACTAACAGAGCGCATTCCTACGAGCAGTACTTC. It codes for CSITNRAHSYEQYF.

The chain links TRBV7-8 to TRBJ1-5; 8 nucleotides agree with TRBD1. After removal of 5 bases from V and 3 bases from J, the junction contained 6 bases not matched to a gene. CDR3 length: 15 residues. Looked up from germline, CDR1 is SGHVS and CDR2 is FQNEAQ. In nucleotides, the CDR3 is TGTGCCAGCAGCGCCCGGACAGGGTTCAATCAGCCCCAGCATTTT. Translating gives CASSARTGFNQPQHF.

The chain has TRBV5-1 and TRBJ1-1, with 8 bases fitting TRBD1. This CDR3 has 15 amino acids. The V gene end was trimmed by 2 bases and the J gene end by 5 bases; junction bases not matched to a gene: 8. The V gene's germline CDR1 is SGHRS and CDR2 YFSETQ. The CDR3 protein is CASSFPQGEVTEAFF. For the CDR3, the DNA is TGCGCCAGCAGCTTCCCACAGGGGGAGGTAACTGAAGCTTTCTTT.

This clonotype was detected only a few times. The chain couples TRBV20-1 to TRBJ2-3; 8 nucleotides align to TRBD2. Per germline, CDR1 DFQATT and CDR2 SNEGSKA (reference sequence). The CDR3 consists of 14 residues. J lost 3 bases, V lost 5 bases, and 7 bases had no gene match. The CDR3 DNA reads TGCAGTGCTCAGACTAGCGTTAATACAGATACGCAGTATTTT. It is translated as CSAQTSVNTDTQYF.

The rearrangement joins TRBV20-1 to TRBJ2-5; no definite D call. The CDR3 extends over 13 amino acids. Per germline, CDR1 DFQATT and CDR2 SNEGSKA (reference sequence). V was trimmed by 6 bases and J by 3 bases, leaving 14 bases between them. The CDR3 DNA reads TGCAGTGCCGTTGTACAGCTAGAAGAGACCCAGTACTTC. This encodes CSAVVQLEETQYF.

This clonotype came up a few times. The CDR3 loop reads CASSLSRDYEQYF. CDR3 sequence (DNA): TGTGCCAGCAGTTTATCCAGGGACTACGAGCAGTACTTC. The V and J genes are TRBV27 and TRBJ2-7, with D perhaps matching TRBD1 (5 bases). The CDR3 loop spans 13 amino acids. The germline V gene encodes CDR1 MNHEY and CDR2 SMNVEV (reference sequence). Trimming removed 0 bases from V and 3 bases from J, with 6 bases in between.

This chain uses TRBV5-1 with TRBJ2-5; no clear D gene. The V and J ends lost 3 bases and 1 base respectively, with 10 bases between them. The germline V gene encodes CDR1 SGHRS and CDR2 YFSETQ. This CDR3 region has 14 residues. In DNA form, the CDR3 reads TGCGCCAGCAGCTCTCAGGAGATCCAAGAGACCCAGTACTTC. Translating gives CASSSQEIQETQYF. The entire variable domain, with the rest obtained from reference TRBV5-1 and TRBJ2-5, is as follows: KAGVTQTPRYLIKTRGQQVTLSCSPISGHRSVSWYQQTPGQGLQFLFEYFSETQRNKGNFPGRFSGRQFSNSRSEMNVSTLELGDSALYLCASSSQEIQETQYFGPGTRLLVL.

The chain is built from TRBV6-5 and TRBJ1-1; 9 bases map to TRBD1. Trimming removed 7 bases from V and 10 bases from J; junction bases left unmatched: 10. The CDR3 is 13 amino acids. Germline values: CDR1 MNHEY, CDR2 SVGAGI. The CDR3 DNA reads TGTGCCAGCAATCGGGACAGGGAAGAGGGAGCTTTCTTT. Its protein product is CASNRDREEGAFF.

This clonotype was recorded a few times. The V and J genes are TRBV5-1 and TRBJ2-7, with D perhaps matching TRBD2 (5 bases). The CDR3 contains 14 residues. Trimming shortened V by 4 bases and J by 4 bases, and 15 bases separated the two germline ends. CDR1 is SGHRS, CDR2 YFSETQ, per germline. The CDR3 bases are TGCGCCAGCAGCCCGCTGGAGAGGGTTTACGAGCAGTACTTC. Residues: CASSPLERVYEQYF.

In this sample, this clonotype turned up a few times. The chain has TRBV7-8 and TRBJ2-5; possibly TRBD1 for D (6 bases). Germline loops: CDR1 SGHVS, CDR2 FQNEAQ. The CDR3 has 13 amino acids. Trimming pared 5 bases from V and 4 bases from J, leaving 11 bases between. The CDR3 reads CASSGTTVETQYF. CDR3 bases: TGTGCCAGCAGCGGGACAACGGTAGAGACCCAGTACTTC. Using reference TRBV7-8 and TRBJ2-5 for the parts outside the CDR3, the full variable domain is GAGVSQSPRYKVAKRGQDVALRCDPISGHVSLFWYQQALGQGPEFLTYFQNEAQLDKSGLPSDRFFAERPEGSVSTLKIQRTQQEDSAVYLCASSGTTVETQYFGPGTRLLVL.

The chain carries TRBV12-3 or TRBV12-4 and TRBJ2-1, with 10 nucleotides matching TRBD1. CDR3 length: 12 amino acids. V was pared by 5 bases and J by 11 bases, with 3 bases of the junction left unmatched. The CDR3 region is CASSPDRGQQFF. As DNA, the CDR3 is TGTGCCAGCAGTCCTGACAGGGGGCAGCAGTTCTTC.

This chain joins TRBV30 and TRBJ1-1; perhaps TRBD1 as D (6 bases). Per the germline V gene, CDR1 is GTSNPN and CDR2 is SVGIG (reference sequence). Trimming stripped 1 base from V and 3 bases from J, with 18 bases between. The CDR3 loop spans 16 amino acids. This chain's CDR3 is CAWSEGRGKLYTEAFF. Written as DNA, the CDR3 is TGTGCCTGGAGTGAAGGGAGGGGGAAGCTGTACACTGAAGCTTTCTTT.

The chain couples TRBV5-1 to TRBJ2-3; D gene uncertain. Deletions cut 4 bases from V and 4 bases from J, with 13 bases between. Looked up from germline, CDR1 is SGHRS and CDR2 is YFSETQ. This CDR3 is built from 14 residues. CDR3 bases: TGCGCCAGCAGCACGGTACCCTCGGCAGATACGCAGTATTTT. Residues: CASSTVPSADTQYF.

This clonotype was seen a handful of times. This chain connects TRBV6-7 to TRBJ2-7; D not certain. TRBV6-7 has ORF status, its function being uncertain. This CDR3 is 17 amino acids long. V was pared by 0 bases and J by 0 bases, with 15 bases between. This CDR3 is CASSYSPEVPNSYEQYF. CDR3 sequence (DNA): TGTGCCAGCAGTTACTCCCCGGAAGTTCCTAACTCCTACGAGCAGTACTTC.

The chain has TRBV28 and TRBJ2-1; 8 positions agree with TRBD1. Unmatched junction bases numbered 12, after V lost 5 bases and J lost 9 bases. This CDR3 region has 15 residues. Germline-derived CDR1 and CDR2 are MDHEN and SYDVKM. CDR3 in DNA: TGTGCCAGCAGTCCCGGACAGGGTAGTTTGGGTGAGCAGTTCTTC. Translation: CASSPGQGSLGEQFF.